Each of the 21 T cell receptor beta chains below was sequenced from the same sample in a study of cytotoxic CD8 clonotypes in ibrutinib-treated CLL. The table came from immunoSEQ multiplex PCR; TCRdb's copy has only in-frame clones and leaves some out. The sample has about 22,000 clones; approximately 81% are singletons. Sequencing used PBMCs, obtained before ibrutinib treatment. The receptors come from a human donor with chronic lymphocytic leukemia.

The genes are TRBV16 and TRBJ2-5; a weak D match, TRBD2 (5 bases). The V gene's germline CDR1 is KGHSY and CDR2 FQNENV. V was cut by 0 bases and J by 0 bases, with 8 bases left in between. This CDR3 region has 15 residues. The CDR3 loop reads CASSQSRRNQETQYF. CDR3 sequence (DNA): TGTGCCAGCAGCCAATCCCGGAGGAACCAAGAGACCCAGTACTTC.

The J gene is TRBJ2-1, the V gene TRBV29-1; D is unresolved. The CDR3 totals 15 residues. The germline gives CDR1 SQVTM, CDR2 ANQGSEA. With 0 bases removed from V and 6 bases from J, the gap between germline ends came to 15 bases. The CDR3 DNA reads TGCAGCGTTGAAGACTACAGACCTACGTCCAATGAGCAGTTCTTC. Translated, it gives CSVEDYRPTSNEQFF.

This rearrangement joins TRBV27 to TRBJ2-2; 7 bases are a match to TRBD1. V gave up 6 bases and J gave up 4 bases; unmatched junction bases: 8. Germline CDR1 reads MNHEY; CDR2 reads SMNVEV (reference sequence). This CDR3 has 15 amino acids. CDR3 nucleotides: TGTGCCAGCAGACCGGGACAGATTGGCACCGGGGAGCTGTTTTTT. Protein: CASRPGQIGTGELFF.

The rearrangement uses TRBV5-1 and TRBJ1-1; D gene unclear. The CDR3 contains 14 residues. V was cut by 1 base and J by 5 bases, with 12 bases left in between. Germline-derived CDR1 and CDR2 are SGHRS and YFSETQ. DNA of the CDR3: TGCGCCAGCAGCTTGTCCAACCCTATGACTGAAGCTTTCTTT. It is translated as CASSLSNPMTEAFF. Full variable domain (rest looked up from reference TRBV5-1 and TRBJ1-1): KAGVTQTPRYLIKTRGQQVTLSCSPISGHRSVSWYQQTPGQGLQFLFEYFSETQRNKGNFPGRFSGRQFSNSRSEMNVSTLELGDSALYLCASSLSNPMTEAFFGQGTRLTVV.

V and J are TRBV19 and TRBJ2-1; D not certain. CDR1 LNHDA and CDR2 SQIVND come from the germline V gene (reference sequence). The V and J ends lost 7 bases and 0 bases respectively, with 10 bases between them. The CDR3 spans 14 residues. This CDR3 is CASKPSSSYNEQFF. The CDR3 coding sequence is TGTGCCAGTAAACCGAGTAGCTCCTACAATGAGCAGTTCTTC.

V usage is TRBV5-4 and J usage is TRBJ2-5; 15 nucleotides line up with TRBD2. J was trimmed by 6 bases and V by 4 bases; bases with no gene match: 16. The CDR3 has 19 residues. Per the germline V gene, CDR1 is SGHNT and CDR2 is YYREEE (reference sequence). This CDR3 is CASSPYPGLAGGELKTQYF. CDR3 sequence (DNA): TGTGCCAGCAGCCCTTATCCGGGACTAGCGGGAGGAGAATTGAAGACCCAGTACTTC.

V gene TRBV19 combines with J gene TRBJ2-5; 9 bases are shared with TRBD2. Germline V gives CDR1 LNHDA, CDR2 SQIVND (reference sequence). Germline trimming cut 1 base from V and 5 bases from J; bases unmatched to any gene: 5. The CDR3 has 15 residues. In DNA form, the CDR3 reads TGTGCCAGTAGTATAGGGAGCGGGAGGCACGAGACCCAGTACTTC. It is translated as CASSIGSGRHETQYF.

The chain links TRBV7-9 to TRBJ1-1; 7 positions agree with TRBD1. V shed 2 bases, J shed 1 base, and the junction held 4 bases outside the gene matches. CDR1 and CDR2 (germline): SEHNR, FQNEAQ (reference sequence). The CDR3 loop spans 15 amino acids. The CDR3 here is CASSLLGDRNTEAFF. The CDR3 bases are TGTGCCAGCAGCTTACTTGGGGACAGGAACACTGAAGCTTTCTTT.

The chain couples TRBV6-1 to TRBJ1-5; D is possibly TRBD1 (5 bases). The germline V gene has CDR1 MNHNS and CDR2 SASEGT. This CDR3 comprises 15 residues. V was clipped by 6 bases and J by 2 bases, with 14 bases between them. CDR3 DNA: TGTGCCAGCAGACAGGACCTACAGCGCAATCAGCCCCAGCATTTT. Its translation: CASRQDLQRNQPQHF.

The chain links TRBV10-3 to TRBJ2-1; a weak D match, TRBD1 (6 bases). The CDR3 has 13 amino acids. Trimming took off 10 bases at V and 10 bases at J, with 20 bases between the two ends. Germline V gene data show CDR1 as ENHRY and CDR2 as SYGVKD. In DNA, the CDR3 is TGTGCCACCGGACAGCCAGCGTTTTGGGAGCAGTTCTTC. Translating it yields CATGQPAFWEQFF.

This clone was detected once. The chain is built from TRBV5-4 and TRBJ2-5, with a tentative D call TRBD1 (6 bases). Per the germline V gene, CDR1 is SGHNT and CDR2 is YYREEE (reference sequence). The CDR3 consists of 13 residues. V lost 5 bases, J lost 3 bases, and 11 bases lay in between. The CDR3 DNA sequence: TGTGCCAGCAGTTCCTGGACAGAAGAGACCCAGTACTTC. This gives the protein CASSSWTEETQYF. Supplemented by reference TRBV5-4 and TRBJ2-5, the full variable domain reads ETGVTQSPTHLIKTRGQQVTLRCSSQSGHNTVSWYQQALGQGPQFIFQYYREEENGRGNFPPRFSGLQFPNYSSELNVNALELDDSALYLCASSSWTEETQYFGPGTRLLVL.

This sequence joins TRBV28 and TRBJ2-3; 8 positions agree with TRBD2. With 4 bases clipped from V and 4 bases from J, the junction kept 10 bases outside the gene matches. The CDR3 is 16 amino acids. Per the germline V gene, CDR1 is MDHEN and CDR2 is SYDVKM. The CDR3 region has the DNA TGTGCCAGCAGTTGGATCGGGAGGGCCAAGTCAGATACGCAGTATTTT. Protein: CASSWIGRAKSDTQYF.

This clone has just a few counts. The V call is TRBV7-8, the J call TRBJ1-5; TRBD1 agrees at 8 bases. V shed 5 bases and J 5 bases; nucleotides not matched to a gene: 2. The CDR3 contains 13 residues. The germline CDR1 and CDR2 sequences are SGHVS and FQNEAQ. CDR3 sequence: CASSKDRDQPQHF. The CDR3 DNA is TGTGCCAGCAGCAAGGACAGGGATCAGCCCCAGCATTTT.

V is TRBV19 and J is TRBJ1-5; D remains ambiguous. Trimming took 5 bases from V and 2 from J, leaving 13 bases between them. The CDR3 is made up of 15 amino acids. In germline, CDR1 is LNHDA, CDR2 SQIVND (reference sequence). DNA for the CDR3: TGTGCCAGTAGTTCGGACGTTTGGGGCAATCAGCCCCAGCATTTT. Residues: CASSSDVWGNQPQHF.

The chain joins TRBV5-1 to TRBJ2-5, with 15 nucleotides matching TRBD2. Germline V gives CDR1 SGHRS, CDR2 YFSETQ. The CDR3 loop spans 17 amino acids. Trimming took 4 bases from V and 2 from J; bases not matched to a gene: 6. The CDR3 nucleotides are TGCGCCAGCAGCCCGGGACTAGCGGGAGGCCAACAAGAGACCCAGTACTTC. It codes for CASSPGLAGGQQETQYF.

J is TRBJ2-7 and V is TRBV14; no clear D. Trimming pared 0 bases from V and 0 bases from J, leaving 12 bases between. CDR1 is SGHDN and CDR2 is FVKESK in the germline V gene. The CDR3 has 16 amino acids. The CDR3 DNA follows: TGTGCCAGCAGCCAAGATGGGCCACTCAGCTCCTACGAGCAGTACTTC. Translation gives CASSQDGPLSSYEQYF.

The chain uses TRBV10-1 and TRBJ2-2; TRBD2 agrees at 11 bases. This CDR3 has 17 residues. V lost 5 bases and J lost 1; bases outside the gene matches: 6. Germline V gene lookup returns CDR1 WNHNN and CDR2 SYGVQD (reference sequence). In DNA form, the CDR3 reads TGCGCCAGCAGTTCACTAGCGGGAGAAAGGAACACCGGGGAGCTGTTTTTT. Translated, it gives CASSSLAGERNTGELFF.

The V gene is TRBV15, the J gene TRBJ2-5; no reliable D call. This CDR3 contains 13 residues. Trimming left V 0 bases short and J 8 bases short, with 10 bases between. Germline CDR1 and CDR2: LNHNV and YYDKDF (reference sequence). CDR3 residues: CATSRDLNPTQYF. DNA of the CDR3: TGTGCCACCAGCAGAGATCTAAACCCAACCCAGTACTTC.

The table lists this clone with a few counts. CDR3 amino acids: CASSFPSGMGEQFF. The CDR3 coding sequence is TGTGCCAGCAGCTTCCCCAGCGGGATGGGTGAGCAGTTCTTC. The chain links TRBV7-6 to TRBJ2-1; TRBD2 matches at 7 bases. Trimming took 3 bases from V and 9 from J; bases not matched to a gene: 8. The CDR3 loop spans 14 amino acids. In germline, CDR1 is SGHVS, CDR2 FNYEAQ.

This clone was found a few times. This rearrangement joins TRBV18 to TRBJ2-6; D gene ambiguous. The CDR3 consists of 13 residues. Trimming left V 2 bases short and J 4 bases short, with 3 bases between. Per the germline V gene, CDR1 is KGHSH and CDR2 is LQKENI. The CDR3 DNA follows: TGTGCCAGCTCACCAGCCGGGGCCAACGTCCTGACTTTC. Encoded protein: CASSPAGANVLTF. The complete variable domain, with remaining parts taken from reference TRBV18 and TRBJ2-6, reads NAGVMQNPRHLVRRRGQEARLRCSPMKGHSHVYWYRQLPEEGLKFMVYLQKENIIDESGMPKERFSAEFPKEGPSILRIQQVVRGDSAAYFCASSPAGANVLTFGAGSRLTVL.

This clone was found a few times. In DNA, the CDR3 is TGTGCCAGCAGCCCCATGGGGTCCTCCTACAATGAGCAGTTCTTC. This sequence encodes CASSPMGSSYNEQFF. The J gene is TRBJ2-1, the V gene TRBV7-3, with D uncertain. Germline V gives CDR1 SGHTA, CDR2 FQGTGA. The V end lost 5 bases, the J end lost 0 bases, and 11 bases lay between the germline ends. The CDR3 consists of 15 residues.